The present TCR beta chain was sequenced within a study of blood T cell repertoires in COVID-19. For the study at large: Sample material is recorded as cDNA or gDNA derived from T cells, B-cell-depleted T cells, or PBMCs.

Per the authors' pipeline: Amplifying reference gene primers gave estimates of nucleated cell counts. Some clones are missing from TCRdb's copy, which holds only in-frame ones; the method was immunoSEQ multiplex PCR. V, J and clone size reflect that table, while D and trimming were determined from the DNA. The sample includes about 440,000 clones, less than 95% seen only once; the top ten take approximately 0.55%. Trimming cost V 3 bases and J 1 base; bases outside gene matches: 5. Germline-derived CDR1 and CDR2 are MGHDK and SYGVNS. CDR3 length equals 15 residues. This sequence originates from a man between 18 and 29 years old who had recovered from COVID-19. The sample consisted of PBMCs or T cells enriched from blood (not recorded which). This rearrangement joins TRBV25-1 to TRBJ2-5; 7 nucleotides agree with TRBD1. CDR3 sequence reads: CASSDLRGLQETQYF. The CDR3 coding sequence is TGTGCCAGCAGTGACCTAAGGGGGCTCCAAGAGACCCAGTACTTC. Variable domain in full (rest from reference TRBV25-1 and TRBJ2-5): EADIYQTPRYLVIGTGKKITLECSQTMGHDKMYWYQQDPGMELHLIHYSYGVNSTEKGDLSSESTVSRIRTEHFPLTLESARPSHTSQYLCASSDLRGLQETQYFGPGTRLLVL.